Shown below are 25 T cell receptor beta chains from a single sample sequenced in a study of blood T cells in healthy people across ages. Through a sample-barcoded 5' primer and a J-beta primer mix, a second PCR was run for roughly 7 to 11 cycles. TCRdb processed the 5' RACE reads anew with MiXCR; each CDR3 protein has one entry. This sample has around 1.7 million distinct CDR3 sequences, with 25% to 30% found just once. Sequencing was carried out using blood. The receptors stem from a woman in her thirties in good health.

This chain links TRBV12-3 or TRBV12-4 with TRBJ2-5; 9 bases match TRBD2. The ends lost 3 bases at V and 0 bases at J; junction bases unmatched: 2. The CDR3 is 15 residues long. CDR3 DNA sequence: TGTGCCAGCAGTTTCCAGCGGGGGGACCAAGAGACCCAGTACTTC. This translates into CASSFQRGDQETQYF.

The table lists this clonotype with a few counts. The chain employs TRBV14 and TRBJ2-3; possibly TRBD1 for D (5 bases). The CDR3 loop spans 17 amino acids. The germline gives CDR1 SGHDN, CDR2 FVKESK. Trimming shortened V by 3 bases and J by 3 bases, and 19 bases separated the two germline ends. CDR3 DNA: TGTGCCAGCAGCCAGAGGCAGGGTAGTCGGTGGACAGATACGCAGTATTTT. Its protein is CASSQRQGSRWTDTQYF.

The V and J genes are TRBV12-3 or TRBV12-4 and TRBJ2-7; 8 bases fit TRBD1. The CDR3 consists of 15 residues. Germline trimming cut 6 bases from V and 3 bases from J; bases unmatched to any gene: 10. CDR3 protein: CASRLQGEVFYEQYF. DNA for the CDR3: TGTGCCAGCAGGTTACAGGGGGAAGTGTTCTACGAGCAGTACTTC.

This chain connects TRBV24-1 to TRBJ2-1; 12 nucleotides match TRBD2. J was trimmed by 7 bases and V by 3 bases; bases with no gene match: 3. Per the germline V gene, CDR1 is KGHDR and CDR2 is SFDVKD. This CDR3 comprises 15 residues. The CDR3 nucleotides read TGTGCCACCAGTGATCAACTAGCGGGGGGTAATGAGCAGTTCTTC. Amino acids: CATSDQLAGGNEQFF.

About this clonotype: A much larger clone lies a single base off, so this may be a read error. This chain uses TRBV10-1 with TRBJ2-3; the D gene is possibly TRBD1 (6 bases). Germline CDR1 WNHNN, CDR2 SYGVQD (reference sequence). Trimming stripped 4 bases from V and 6 bases from J, with 14 bases between. This CDR3 contains 14 residues. The CDR3 protein is CASSARTARDTQYF. As DNA, the CDR3 is TGCGCCAGCAGTGCCAGGACAGCCCGTGATACGCAGTATTTT.

CDR3 sequence (DNA): TGCGCCAGCAGCACCGACAGGGGGTCTATCTACAATGAGCAGTTCTTC. It is translated as CASSTDRGSIYNEQFF. The chain is built from TRBV5-1 and TRBJ2-1, with 9 bases matching TRBD1. The CDR3 spans 16 residues. In germline, CDR1 is SGHRS, CDR2 YFSETQ. Trimming took 4 bases from V and 3 from J; bases not matched to a gene: 8.

As concerns this clonotype: This may stem from a read error, because a much larger clone lies one nucleotide away. This rearrangement joins TRBV4-3 to TRBJ2-4; D may be TRBD1 or TRBD2 (5 bases each). The CDR3 sequence is 17 residues long. Germline V lookup: CDR1 LGHNA, CDR2 YSLEER. CDR3 nucleotides: TGCGCCAGCAGCCAGGTTGGGGGTATTATGGCCAAAAGCATTCAGTACTTC. Its translation is CASSQVGGIMAKSIQYF.

This clonotype was seen repeatedly, ten times or more. V gene TRBV20-1 combines with J gene TRBJ1-2; 7 bases fit TRBD1. The junction had 6 bases not matched to a gene; V was cut back by 3 bases and J by 5 bases. Germline CDR1 is DFQATT and CDR2 is SNEGSKA (reference sequence). The CDR3 runs 13 residues. CDR3 residues: CSARKDRVYGYTF. CDR3 bases: TGCAGTGCTAGGAAAGACAGGGTGTATGGCTACACCTTC.

This clonotype was seen a single time. V and J are TRBV29-1 and TRBJ2-5, with D perhaps TRBD1 (6 bases). The CDR3 is 13 amino acids. V dropped 6 bases and J dropped 4 bases, with 15 bases sitting between them. Looked up from germline, CDR1 is SQVTM and CDR2 is ANQGSEA. Written as DNA, the CDR3 is TGCAGCGTCACTCACATCAGGGGAGAGACCCAGTACTTC. Its translation is CSVTHIRGETQYF.

This chain links TRBV4-1 with TRBJ2-3; D is uncertain. From germline, CDR1 is MGHRA and CDR2 YSYEKL. This CDR3 has 15 amino acids. Trimming removed 4 bases at V and 4 bases at J, with 15 bases between. The CDR3 DNA sequence: TGCGCCAGCAGCCCCCTCGCGAAAGGTGCAGATACGCAGTATTTT. Its protein product is CASSPLAKGADTQYF.

This clonotype was counted only a few times. The J gene is TRBJ2-1, the V gene TRBV3-1; 7 bases are a match to TRBD1. Germline values: CDR1 LGHDT, CDR2 YNNKEL (reference sequence). J lost 5 bases, V lost 5 bases, and 6 bases had no gene match. The CDR3 has 14 amino acids. The CDR3 region has the DNA TGTGCCAGCAGCAAGGGGACAGCAAACAATGAGCAGTTCTTC. Its protein product is CASSKGTANNEQFF.

This clonotype was seen more than once but under ten times. The chain employs TRBV12-3 or TRBV12-4 and TRBJ2-6; TRBD2 is a possible D gene (6 bases). V lost 5 bases and J 0 bases, leaving 17 bases between the germline ends. The CDR3 has 18 amino acids. CDR3 amino acids: CASSPPWGGLSGANVLTF. CDR3 nucleotides: TGTGCCAGCAGTCCCCCGTGGGGAGGACTCTCTGGGGCCAACGTCCTGACTTTC.

This clonotype was recorded at least ten times. The CDR3 bases are TGTGCCAGCTCAAGCGACTCTCCCCCCTACAATGAGCAGTTCTTC. It specifies CASSSDSPPYNEQFF. This sequence joins TRBV18 and TRBJ2-1; D is ambiguous. This CDR3 is built from 15 residues. The germline V gene encodes CDR1 KGHSH and CDR2 LQKENI. Trimming stripped 5 bases from V and 2 bases from J, with 13 bases between.

J is TRBJ2-1 and V is TRBV3-1; D is possibly TRBD1 or TRBD2 (5 bases each). There are 16 residues in the CDR3. Germline lookup yields CDR1 LGHDT and CDR2 YNNKEL (reference sequence). With 1 base removed from V and 5 bases from J, the gap between germline ends came to 15 bases. This CDR3 reads CASSQVTGTSDNEQFF. CDR3 DNA sequence: TGTGCCAGCAGCCAAGTTACGGGGACCTCGGACAATGAGCAGTTCTTC.

This clonotype has more than one count but fewer than ten. V is TRBV11-2 and J is TRBJ1-2, with D maybe TRBD1 (5 bases). Germline CDR1 is SGHAT and CDR2 is FQNNGV. The V gene lost 5 bases and the J gene lost 3 bases, with 13 bases spanning the gap. CDR3 size: 14 residues. The CDR3 sequence is CASSHGGGDYGYTF. The DNA for the CDR3 is TGTGCCAGCAGCCACGGTGGAGGGGACTATGGCTACACCTTC. Complete variable domain (other parts from reference TRBV11-2 and TRBJ1-2): EAGVAQSPRYKIIEKRQSVAFWCNPISGHATLYWYQQILGQGPKLLIQFQNNGVVDDSQLPKDRFSAERLKGVDSTLKIQPAKLEDSAVYLCASSHGGGDYGYTFGSGTRLTVV.

J is TRBJ1-1 and V is TRBV29-1; TRBD1 agrees at 7 bases. Per the germline V gene, CDR1 is SQVTM and CDR2 is ANQGSEA. V was clipped by 6 bases and J by 11 bases; unmatched bases: 9. The CDR3 is 11 amino acids. The chain's CDR3 is CSVETGTGAFF. For the CDR3, the DNA is TGCAGCGTCGAGACAGGGACCGGGGCTTTCTTT.

This clonotype is a singleton in its sample. A much larger clone is a single base away; this may be a read error. The chain employs TRBV6-5 and TRBJ2-5; D might be TRBD1 or TRBD2, each matching 5 bases. Matching the DNA end better, TRBJ2-7 makes the J call doubtful. Germline-derived CDR1 and CDR2 are MNHEY and SVGAGI. The CDR3 extends over 14 amino acids. The CDR3, as DNA: TGTGCCAGCATGAGGGGCCGGGGAAGGGGCGAGCAGTACTTC. Translated, it gives CASMRGRGRGEQYF.

This clonotype was seen a few times. The J gene is TRBJ2-1, the V gene TRBV12-3 or TRBV12-4; tentatively, D is TRBD2 (6 bases). Trimming stripped 2 bases from V and 10 bases from J, with 12 bases between. The CDR3 extends over 13 amino acids. Here the CDR3 reads CASSLSSVREQFF. As DNA, the CDR3 is TGTGCCAGCAGTTTATCTAGCGTAAGGGAGCAGTTCTTC.

J is TRBJ2-1 and V is TRBV28; 10 bases align to TRBD2. There are 14 residues in the CDR3. Losses at the gene ends were 4 bases for V and 6 bases for J; bases not matched to a gene: 3. Germline assignment: CDR1 MDHEN and CDR2 SYDVKM. The CDR3 DNA is TGTGCCAGCAGTTATAGCGGGGGGACCAATGAGCAGTTCTTC. It codes for CASSYSGGTNEQFF.

Only a few counts were recorded for this clonotype. The rearrangement links TRBV11-2 to TRBJ1-1; D remains ambiguous. Trimming pared 0 bases from V and 6 bases from J, leaving 8 bases between. This CDR3 contains 13 residues. The germline gives CDR1 SGHAT, CDR2 FQNNGV. CDR3 sequence: CASSLDQHPEAFF. The CDR3 DNA sequence: TGTGCCAGCAGCTTAGATCAACATCCTGAAGCTTTCTTT.

The chain is built from TRBV9 and TRBJ2-1, with D perhaps TRBD1 (5 bases). Germline V gene data show CDR1 as SGDLS and CDR2 as YYNGEE. The CDR3 length is 14 residues. V lost 4 bases and J 9 bases, leaving 17 bases between the germline ends. The CDR3 DNA sequence: TGTGCCAGCAGCACCTACCGGACACGGAGTGAGCAGTTCTTC. Its protein is CASSTYRTRSEQFF.

At least ten counts were recorded for this clonotype. The CDR3 protein is CASRTGGSSYEQYF. In DNA form, the CDR3 reads TGTGCCAGCAGGACAGGGGGATCCTCCTACGAGCAGTACTTC. The chain joins TRBV2 to TRBJ2-7; 9 nucleotides line up with TRBD1. Germline CDR1 SNHLY, CDR2 FYNNEI. The CDR3 contains 14 residues. The V gene end was trimmed by 6 bases and the J gene end by 0 bases; junction bases not matched to a gene: 3. The variable domain in full, completed from reference TRBV2 and TRBJ2-7, reads EPEVTQTPSHQVTQMGQEVILRCVPISNHLYFYWYRQILGQKVEFLVSFYNNEISEKSEIFDDQFSVERPDGSNFTLKIRSTKLEDSAMYFCASRTGGSSYEQYFGPGTRLTVT.

The gene calls are TRBV28 and TRBJ2-1; TRBD1 matches at 10 bases. Germline assignment: CDR1 MDHEN and CDR2 SYDVKM. The CDR3 loop spans 19 amino acids. J lost 1 base, V lost 5 bases, and 14 bases had no gene match. The CDR3 here is CASSHNRDRGILSYNEQFF. The CDR3 nucleotides read TGTGCCAGCAGTCACAACCGGGACAGGGGAATTTTATCCTACAATGAGCAGTTCTTC. The complete variable domain, with remaining parts taken from reference TRBV28 and TRBJ2-1, reads DVKVTQSSRYLVKRTGEKVFLECVQDMDHENMFWYRQDPGLGLRLIYFSYDVKMKEKGDIPEGYSVSREKKERFSLILESASTNQTSMYLCASSHNRDRGILSYNEQFFGPGTRLTVL.

The chain carries TRBV7-2 and TRBJ2-5; TRBD2 matches at 11 bases. The V gene end was trimmed by 3 bases and the J gene end by 3 bases; junction bases not matched to a gene: 6. The CDR3 consists of 16 residues. Germline loops: CDR1 SGHTA, CDR2 FQGNSA. The CDR3 DNA is TGTGCCAGCAGCTTCCCCTCGACTAGCGGGGAAGAGACCCAGTACTTC. As protein: CASSFPSTSGEETQYF.

This clonotype was seen more than once but under ten times. This chain links TRBV19 with TRBJ1-2; 9 nucleotides align to TRBD1. CDR1 is LNHDA, CDR2 SQIVND, per germline (reference sequence). V lost 5 bases and J lost 8; bases outside the gene matches: 15. The CDR3 totals 16 residues. The CDR3 DNA sequence: TGTGCCAGTAGTCAGACACCCACCGGGACAGGGATGGGCTACACCTTC. Protein: CASSQTPTGTGMGYTF.